The clone carrying this T cell receptor beta chain was seen at least ten times. The V gene's germline CDR1 is MDHEN and CDR2 SYDVKM. The CDR3 loop spans 13 amino acids. V was cut by 6 bases and J by 6 bases, with 15 bases left in between. This sample was taken from a study of human T cells and chemical hapten exposure. On the study more broadly: The use of 2% DPC on around 2 cm by around 2 cm of upper inner arm skin constituted sensitization. Yields of TCR per sample differed, chiefly owing to small differences in pooled library volume.

Time point specified: patch test 2, 6 weeks after DPC sensitization. The sample's treatment: therapeutic diphenylcyclopropenone sensitization with weekly scalp DPC. Each CDR3 protein is one row after TCRdb ran MiXCR on the RACE reads. The data hold some 100,000 distinct CDR3 sequences, with less than 10% observed a single time. The chain has TRBV28 and TRBJ2-7, with D possibly being TRBD2 (6 bases). The clonotype comes from a woman aged 40 to 50 with alopecia areata. Some clones in this sample may be carry-over from other donors' samples. Sample: whole blood, taken in connection with sensitization to the hapten diphenylcyclopropenone (DPC). The CDR3 DNA sequence: TGTGCCAGCAGGGGACGGGGGAGAGGCGAGCAGTACTTC. Residues: CASRGRGRGEQYF.